The entry below gives a single T cell receptor beta chain sequence along with its context. Its cognate antigen is unknown. The record originates from a study of shared clonotypes between healthy human individuals. Study outcomes and limitations: Clonotype sharing among the donors was expected to vary with sequencing depth.

Deep-level running was used for the assay. The repertoire was sequenced with immunoSEQ multiplex PCR; TCRdb's copy has only in-frame clones and lacks some. The profile covers approximately 95,000 clones, with approximately 61% appearing a single time and 45% taken by the ten largest. Study donors comprised healthy, HIV-negative adults devoid of recent acute infection or vaccination. All donors were Caucasian adults living in Nashville, Tennessee. The specimen sequenced was memory CD8+ T cells sorted from blood. The subset denotes: CD45RO+ cells pooled with CCR7-negative TemRA cells. The origin of this receptor is a man aged 30 to 45 in good health.

The CDR3: CASSQDSGLGYNEQFF. The DNA of the CDR3 is TGTGCCAGCAGCCAAGACTCGGGACTAGGCTACAATGAGCAGTTCTTC. The chain recombines TRBV4-2 with TRBJ2-1, with TRBD2 identical over 8 bases. Germline lookup yields CDR1 LGHNA and CDR2 YNFKEQ. V trimming: 0 bases; J trimming: 3 bases; junction bases outside the gene matches: 4. The CDR3 spans 16 residues.